This entry concerns a single TCR beta chain. This record belongs to a study of control samples from healthy donors and cancer patients. CDR3 length equals 17 residues. The ends lost 4 bases at V and 2 bases at J; junction bases unmatched: 13. Germline loops: CDR1 LGHDT, CDR2 YNNKEL (reference sequence). Profiled with immunoSEQ multiplex PCR; TCRdb holds only in-frame clones, not every one. The sample lists some 71,000 clones, over 85% occurring once. The rearrangement joins TRBV3-1 (or the pseudogene TRBV3-2) to TRBJ2-5; 7 bases agree with TRBD1. Sequencing was carried out using PBMCs. The clonotype was recovered from a man in his 60s with lung cancer. CDR3 DNA: TGTGCCAGCAGCCCTGCTCGGGGACAGTCCTTTCAAGAGACCCAGTACTTC. It is translated as CASSPARGQSFQETQYF.